Listed here are 7 T cell receptor beta chains from one sample, sequenced in a study of shared clonotypes between healthy human individuals (dated by TCRdb to the early 2020s). Library preparation employed the immunoSEQ multiplex PCR assay. TCRdb stores this immuneACCESS table with in-frame sequences only. Part of the clones is absent; in the studies checked, under half of the shortfall reflects unresolved V genes, and no reason is known for the rest. Across this sample there are about 660,000 clones, with approximately 79% seen only once. Less than 2% of the sample rests with the top ten. Sequenced input: memory CD4+ T cells sorted from blood. The intended sense of this specimen's cell subset or site label: CD45RA-negative fraction. Source of these receptors: a woman under 40 in good health.

The chain's CDR3 is CASSIFVGEGTDTQYF. DNA for the CDR3: TGTGCCAGTAGTATTTTTGTGGGGGAAGGCACAGATACGCAGTATTTT. The V and J genes are TRBV19 and TRBJ2-3; D may match TRBD1 or TRBD2 (5 bases each). CDR3 length: 16 amino acids. Germline CDR1 reads LNHDA; CDR2 reads SQIVND (reference sequence). V lost 3 bases, J lost 1 base, and 14 bases lay in between.

The chain uses TRBV7-9 and TRBJ2-3; 7 bases map to TRBD1. In germline, CDR1 is SEHNR, CDR2 FQNEAQ (reference sequence). The J segment lost 7 bases and the V segment lost 1 base, leaving 5 bases of the junction unmatched. This CDR3 has 14 amino acids. The CDR3 nucleotides are TGTGCCAGCAGCTTAGGACAGGGAGTGAATACGCAGTATTTT. Translation: CASSLGQGVNTQYF.

This clone was recorded a few times. J is TRBJ2-7 and V is TRBV19; D ambiguous. There are 15 residues in the CDR3. Germline V gene data show CDR1 as LNHDA and CDR2 as SQIVND (reference sequence). V gave up 4 bases and J gave up 4 bases, with 17 bases separating them. The CDR3: CASSRLGSDYYEQYF. For the CDR3, the DNA is TGTGCCAGTAGTAGGTTGGGGTCCGATTATTACGAGCAGTACTTC.

This clone was counted between two and nine times. The V call is TRBV30, the J call TRBJ2-7, with TRBD2 matching 12 bases. CDR1 is GTSNPN, CDR2 SVGIG, per germline (reference sequence). Unmatched junction bases numbered 10, after V lost 1 base and J lost 9 bases. The CDR3 spans 15 residues. DNA for the CDR3: TGTGCCTGGAGTGGGTTGACTAGCGGGAGAGGGGGGCAGTACTTC. It is translated as CAWSGLTSGRGGQYF.

This clone was observed a handful of times. V usage is TRBV7-9 and J usage is TRBJ2-2, with D perhaps given as TRBD1 or TRBD2 (5 bases each). The CDR3 extends over 18 amino acids. Germline V CDR1 and CDR2: SEHNR, FQNEAQ (reference sequence). Trimming left V 5 bases short and J 2 bases short, with 21 bases between. CDR3: CASSDGDRRKLNTGELFF. The DNA of the CDR3 is TGTGCCAGCAGCGACGGGGACCGACGTAAACTAAACACCGGGGAGCTGTTTTTT.

The gene calls are TRBV2 and TRBJ1-1, with 10 bases identical to TRBD1. V lost 7 bases, J lost 5 bases, and 7 bases stayed unmatched. CDR1 and CDR2 from the germline V gene are SNHLY and FYNNEI. This CDR3 region has 14 residues. The CDR3 protein is CASTADRGRTEAFF. CDR3 coding DNA: TGTGCCAGCACTGCGGACAGGGGGAGGACTGAAGCTTTCTTT.

The chain recombines TRBV28 with TRBJ1-3, with D hard to call. Trimming shortened V by 2 bases and J by 0 bases, and 8 bases separated the two germline ends. The CDR3 runs 15 residues. The V gene's germline CDR1 is MDHEN and CDR2 SYDVKM. This chain's CDR3 is CASSLLPSSGNTIYF. DNA of the CDR3: TGTGCCAGCAGTTTACTACCCAGCTCTGGAAACACCATATATTTT.